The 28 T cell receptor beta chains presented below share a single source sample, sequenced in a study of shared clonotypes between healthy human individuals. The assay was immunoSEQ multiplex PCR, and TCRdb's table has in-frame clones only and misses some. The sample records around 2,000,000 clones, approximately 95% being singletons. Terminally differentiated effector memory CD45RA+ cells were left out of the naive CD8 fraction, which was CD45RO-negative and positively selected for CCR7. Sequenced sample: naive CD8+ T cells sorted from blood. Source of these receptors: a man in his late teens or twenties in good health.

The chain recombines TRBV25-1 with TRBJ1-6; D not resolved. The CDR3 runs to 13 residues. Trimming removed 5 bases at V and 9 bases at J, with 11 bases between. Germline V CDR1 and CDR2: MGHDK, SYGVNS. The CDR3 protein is CASSRPGGSPLHF. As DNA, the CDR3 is TGTGCCAGCAGTAGGCCAGGCGGTTCACCCCTCCACTTT. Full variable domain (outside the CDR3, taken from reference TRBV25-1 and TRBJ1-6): EADIYQTPRYLVIGTGKKITLECSQTMGHDKMYWYQQDPGMELHLIHYSYGVNSTEKGDLSSESTVSRIRTEHFPLTLESARPSHTSQYLCASSRPGGSPLHFGNGTRLTVT.

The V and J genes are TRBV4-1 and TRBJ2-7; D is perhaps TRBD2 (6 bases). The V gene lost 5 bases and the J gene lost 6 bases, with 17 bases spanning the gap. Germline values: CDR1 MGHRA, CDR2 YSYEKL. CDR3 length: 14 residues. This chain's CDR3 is CASSGYGTPAEQYF. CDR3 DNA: TGCGCCAGCAGCGGATACGGGACTCCCGCCGAGCAGTACTTC.

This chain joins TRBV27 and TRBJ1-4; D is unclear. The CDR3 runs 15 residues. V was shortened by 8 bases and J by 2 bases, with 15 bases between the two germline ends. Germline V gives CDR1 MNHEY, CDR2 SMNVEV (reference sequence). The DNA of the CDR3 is TGTGCCAGCGGTCAAGAGGCTTCGACTAATGAAAAACTGTTTTTT. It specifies CASGQEASTNEKLFF.

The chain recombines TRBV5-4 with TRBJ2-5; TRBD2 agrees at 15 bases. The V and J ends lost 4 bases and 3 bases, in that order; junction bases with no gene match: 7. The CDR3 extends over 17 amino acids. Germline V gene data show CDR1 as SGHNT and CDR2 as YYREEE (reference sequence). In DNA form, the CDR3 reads TGTGCCAGCAGCCAAGGACTAGCGGGGGGGAGAGAAGAGACCCAGTACTTC. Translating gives CASSQGLAGGREETQYF. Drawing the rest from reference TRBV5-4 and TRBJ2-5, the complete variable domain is ETGVTQSPTHLIKTRGQQVTLRCSSQSGHNTVSWYQQALGQGPQFIFQYYREEENGRGNFPPRFSGLQFPNYSSELNVNALELDDSALYLCASSQGLAGGREETQYFGPGTRLLVL.

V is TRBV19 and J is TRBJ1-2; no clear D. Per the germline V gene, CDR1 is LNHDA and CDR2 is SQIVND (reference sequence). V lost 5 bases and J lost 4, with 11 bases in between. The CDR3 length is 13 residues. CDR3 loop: CASSLEEFYGYTF. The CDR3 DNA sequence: TGTGCCAGTAGTCTCGAGGAGTTCTATGGCTACACCTTC.

The CDR3 reads CASSSQNSYEQYF. CDR3 nucleotide sequence: TGTGCCAGCAGTAGTCAGAACTCCTACGAGCAGTACTTC. The chain uses TRBV7-9 and TRBJ2-7; D remains unclear. The CDR3 runs 13 residues. The germline V gene has CDR1 SEHNR and CDR2 FQNEAQ (reference sequence). Trimming cost V 6 bases and J 0 bases, with 9 bases left between them.

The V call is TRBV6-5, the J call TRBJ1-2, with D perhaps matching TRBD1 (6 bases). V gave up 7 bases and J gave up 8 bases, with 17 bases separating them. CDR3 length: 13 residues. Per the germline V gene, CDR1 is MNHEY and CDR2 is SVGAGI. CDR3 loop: CASTSTGSGGYTF. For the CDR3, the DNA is TGTGCCAGCACATCGACAGGATCGGGCGGCTACACCTTC.

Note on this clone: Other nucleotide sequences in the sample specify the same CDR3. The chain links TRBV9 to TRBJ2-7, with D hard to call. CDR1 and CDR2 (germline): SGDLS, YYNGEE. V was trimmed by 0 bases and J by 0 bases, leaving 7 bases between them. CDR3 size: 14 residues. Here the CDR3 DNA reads TGTGCCAGCAGCGTAGAGGGCAGCTCCTACGAGCAGTACTTC. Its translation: CASSVEGSSYEQYF.

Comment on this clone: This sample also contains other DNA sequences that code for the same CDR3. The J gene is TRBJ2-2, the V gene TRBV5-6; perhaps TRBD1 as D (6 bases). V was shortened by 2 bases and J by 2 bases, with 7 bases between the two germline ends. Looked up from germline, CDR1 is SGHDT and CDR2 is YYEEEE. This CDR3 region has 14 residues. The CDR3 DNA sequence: TGTGCCAGCAGCTTAGGGGGTAACACCGGGGAGCTGTTTTTT. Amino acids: CASSLGGNTGELFF.

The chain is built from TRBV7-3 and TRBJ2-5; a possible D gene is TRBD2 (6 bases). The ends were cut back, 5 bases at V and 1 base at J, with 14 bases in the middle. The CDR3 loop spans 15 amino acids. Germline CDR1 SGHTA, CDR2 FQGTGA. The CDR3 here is CASSPGVSPQETQYF. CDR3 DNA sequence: TGTGCCAGCAGCCCGGGGGTCTCCCCCCAAGAGACCCAGTACTTC.

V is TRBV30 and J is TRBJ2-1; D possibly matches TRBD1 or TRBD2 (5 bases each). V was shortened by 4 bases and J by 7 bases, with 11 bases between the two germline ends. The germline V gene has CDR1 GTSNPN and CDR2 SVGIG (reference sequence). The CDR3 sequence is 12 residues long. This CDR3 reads CAWNKGRNEQFF. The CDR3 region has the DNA TGTGCCTGGAACAAGGGACGGAATGAGCAGTTCTTC.

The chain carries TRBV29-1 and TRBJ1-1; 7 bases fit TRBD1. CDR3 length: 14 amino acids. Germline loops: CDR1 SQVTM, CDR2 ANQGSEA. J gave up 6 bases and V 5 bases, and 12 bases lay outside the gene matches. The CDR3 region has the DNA TGCAGCGTTTCCGCGGGGGAAGGGGGCCCTGAAGCTTTCTTT. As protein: CSVSAGEGGPEAFF.

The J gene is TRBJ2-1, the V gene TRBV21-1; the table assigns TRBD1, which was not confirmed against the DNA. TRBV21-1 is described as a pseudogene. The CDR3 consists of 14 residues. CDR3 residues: CASSKETGINEQFF. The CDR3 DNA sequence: TGTGCCAGCAGCAAAGAAACAGGGATCAATGAGCAGTTCTTC.

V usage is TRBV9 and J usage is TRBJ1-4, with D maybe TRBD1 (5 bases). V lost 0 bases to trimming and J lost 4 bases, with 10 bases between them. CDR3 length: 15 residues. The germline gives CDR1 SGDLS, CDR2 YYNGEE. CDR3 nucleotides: TGTGCCAGCAGCGTAGGGGGCAGGGTTAATGAAAAACTGTTTTTT. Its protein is CASSVGGRVNEKLFF. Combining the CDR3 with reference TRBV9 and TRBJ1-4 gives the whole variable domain DSGVTQTPKHLITATGQRVTLRCSPRSGDLSVYWYQQSLDQGLQFLIQYYNGEERAKGNILERFSAQQFPDLHSELNLSSLELGDSALYFCASSVGGRVNEKLFFGSGTQLSVL.

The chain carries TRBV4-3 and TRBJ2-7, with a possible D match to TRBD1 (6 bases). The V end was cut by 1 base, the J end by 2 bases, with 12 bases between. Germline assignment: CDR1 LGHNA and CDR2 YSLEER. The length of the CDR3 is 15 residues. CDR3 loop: CASSQGQAAPYEQYF. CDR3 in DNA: TGCGCCAGCAGCCAAGGACAGGCTGCTCCCTACGAGCAGTACTTC.

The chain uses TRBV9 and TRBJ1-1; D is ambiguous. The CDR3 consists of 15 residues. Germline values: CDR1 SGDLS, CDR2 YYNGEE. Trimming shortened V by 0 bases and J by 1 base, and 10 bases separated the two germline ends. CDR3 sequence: CASSVEVNENTEAFF. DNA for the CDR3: TGTGCCAGCAGCGTAGAGGTCAACGAGAACACTGAAGCTTTCTTT.

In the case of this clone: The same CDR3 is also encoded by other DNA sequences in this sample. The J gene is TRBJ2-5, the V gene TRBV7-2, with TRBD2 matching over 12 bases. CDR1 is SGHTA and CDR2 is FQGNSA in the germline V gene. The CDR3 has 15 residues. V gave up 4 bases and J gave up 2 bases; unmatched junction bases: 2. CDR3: CASSSLAGGQETQYF. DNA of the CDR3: TGTGCCAGCAGCTCGCTAGCGGGAGGGCAAGAGACCCAGTACTTC.

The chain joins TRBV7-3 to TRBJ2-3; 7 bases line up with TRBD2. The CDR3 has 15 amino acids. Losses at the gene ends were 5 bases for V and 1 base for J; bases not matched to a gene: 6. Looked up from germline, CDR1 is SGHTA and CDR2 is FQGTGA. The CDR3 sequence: CASSLLSGGTDTQYF. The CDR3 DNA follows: TGTGCCAGCAGCCTTTTGAGCGGGGGCACAGATACGCAGTATTTT.

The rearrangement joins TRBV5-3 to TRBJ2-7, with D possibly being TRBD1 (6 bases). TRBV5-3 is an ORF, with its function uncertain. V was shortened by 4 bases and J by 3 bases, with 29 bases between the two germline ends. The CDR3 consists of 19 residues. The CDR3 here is CARSHGSGHRTGYYYEQYF. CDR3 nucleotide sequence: TGTGCCAGAAGCCATGGTTCGGGACATAGGACCGGGTACTACTACGAGCAGTACTTC.

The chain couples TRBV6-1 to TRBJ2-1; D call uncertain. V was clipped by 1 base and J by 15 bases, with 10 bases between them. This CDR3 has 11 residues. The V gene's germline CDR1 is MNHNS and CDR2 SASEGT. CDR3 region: CASSEEEIRFF. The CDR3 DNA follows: TGTGCCAGCAGTGAAGAAGAAATAAGGTTCTTC.

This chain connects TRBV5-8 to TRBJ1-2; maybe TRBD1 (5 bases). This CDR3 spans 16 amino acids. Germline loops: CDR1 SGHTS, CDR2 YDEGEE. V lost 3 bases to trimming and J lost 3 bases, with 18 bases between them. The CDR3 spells CASSSPPLGHDYGYTF. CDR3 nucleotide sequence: TGTGCCAGCAGCTCGCCCCCGTTGGGGCACGACTATGGCTACACCTTC.

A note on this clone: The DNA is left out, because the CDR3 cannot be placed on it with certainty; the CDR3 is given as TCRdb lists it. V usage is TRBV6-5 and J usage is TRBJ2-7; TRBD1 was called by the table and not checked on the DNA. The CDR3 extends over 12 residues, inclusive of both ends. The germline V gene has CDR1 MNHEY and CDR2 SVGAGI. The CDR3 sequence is CASSFGQGALYF.

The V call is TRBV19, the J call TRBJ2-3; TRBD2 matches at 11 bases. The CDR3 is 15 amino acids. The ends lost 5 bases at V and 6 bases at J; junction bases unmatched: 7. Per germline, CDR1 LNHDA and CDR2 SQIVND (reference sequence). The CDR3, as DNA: TGTGCCAGTAGTGCGCGACTAGCGGGGATCGATACGCAGTATTTT. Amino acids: CASSARLAGIDTQYF.

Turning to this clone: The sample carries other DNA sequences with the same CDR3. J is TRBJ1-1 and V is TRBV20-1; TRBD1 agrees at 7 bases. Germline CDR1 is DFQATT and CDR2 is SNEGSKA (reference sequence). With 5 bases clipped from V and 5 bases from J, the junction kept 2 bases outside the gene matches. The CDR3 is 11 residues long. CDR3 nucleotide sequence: TGCAGTGCTCCACAGGGGACTGAAGCTTTCTTT. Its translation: CSAPQGTEAFF.

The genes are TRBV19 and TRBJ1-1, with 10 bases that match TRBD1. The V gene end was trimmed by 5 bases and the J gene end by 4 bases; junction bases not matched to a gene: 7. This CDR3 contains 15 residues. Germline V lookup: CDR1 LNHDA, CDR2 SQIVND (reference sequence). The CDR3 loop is CASSGAGQGFTEAFF. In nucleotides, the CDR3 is TGTGCCAGTAGTGGCGCGGGACAGGGGTTCACTGAAGCTTTCTTT. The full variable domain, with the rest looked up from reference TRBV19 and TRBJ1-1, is DGGITQSPKYLFRKEGQNVTLSCEQNLNHDAMYWYRQDPGQGLRLIYYSQIVNDFQKGDIAEGYSVSREKKESFPLTVTSAQKNPTAFYLCASSGAGQGFTEAFFGQGTRLTVV.

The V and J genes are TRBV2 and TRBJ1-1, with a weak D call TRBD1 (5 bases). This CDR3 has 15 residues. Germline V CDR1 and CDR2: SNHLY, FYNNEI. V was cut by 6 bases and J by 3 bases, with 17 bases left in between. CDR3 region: CASRAPGLLHTEAFF. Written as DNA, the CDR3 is TGTGCCAGCAGAGCCCCGGGGCTCTTGCACACTGAAGCTTTCTTT.

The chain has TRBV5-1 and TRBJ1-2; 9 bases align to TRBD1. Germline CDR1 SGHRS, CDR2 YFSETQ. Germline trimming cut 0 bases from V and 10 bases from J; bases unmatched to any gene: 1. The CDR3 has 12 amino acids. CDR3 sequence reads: CASSLGQGVYTF. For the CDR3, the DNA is TGCGCCAGCAGCTTGGGACAGGGGGTCTACACCTTC. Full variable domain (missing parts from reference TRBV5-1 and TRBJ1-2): KAGVTQTPRYLIKTRGQQVTLSCSPISGHRSVSWYQQTPGQGLQFLFEYFSETQRNKGNFPGRFSGRQFSNSRSEMNVSTLELGDSALYLCASSLGQGVYTFGSGTRLTVV.

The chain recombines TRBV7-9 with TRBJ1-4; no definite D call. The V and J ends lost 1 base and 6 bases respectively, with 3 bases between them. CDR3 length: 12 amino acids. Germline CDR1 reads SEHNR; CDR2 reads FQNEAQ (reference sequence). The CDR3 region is CASSLVHEKLFF. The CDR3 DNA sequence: TGTGCCAGCAGCTTAGTGCATGAAAAACTGTTTTTT.